This T cell receptor (beta chain) was identified in a study of PD-L1 blockade in urothelial cancer. General study points: When pretreatment blood TCR clonality was below the median, it predicted better survival.

The CDR3 length is 17 residues. Germline trimming cut 6 bases from V and 0 bases from J; bases unmatched to any gene: 12. Germline V gene sequence: CDR1 MDHEN, CDR2 SYDVKM. Concerning this clone itself: The antigen remains undetermined.

The time point is: peripheral blood 6 weeks after treatment start. Patients were diagnosed with urothelial carcinoma, either locally advanced or metastatic. Generated by immunoSEQ multiplex PCR, the TCRdb table keeps only in-frame clones and is missing some. This table holds 95,000 to 150,000 clones, 86% found once. The source of this sequence is a man aged 45 to 65 with urothelial cancer. The sample here was PBMCs, taken around atezolizumab (anti-PD-L1) treatment. V is TRBV28 and J is TRBJ1-1; TRBD1 matches at 8 bases. The CDR3 sequence: CASRPSQGARMNTEAFF. The CDR3 bases are TGTGCCAGCAGGCCTTCCCAGGGGGCCCGGATGAACACTGAAGCTTTCTTT.